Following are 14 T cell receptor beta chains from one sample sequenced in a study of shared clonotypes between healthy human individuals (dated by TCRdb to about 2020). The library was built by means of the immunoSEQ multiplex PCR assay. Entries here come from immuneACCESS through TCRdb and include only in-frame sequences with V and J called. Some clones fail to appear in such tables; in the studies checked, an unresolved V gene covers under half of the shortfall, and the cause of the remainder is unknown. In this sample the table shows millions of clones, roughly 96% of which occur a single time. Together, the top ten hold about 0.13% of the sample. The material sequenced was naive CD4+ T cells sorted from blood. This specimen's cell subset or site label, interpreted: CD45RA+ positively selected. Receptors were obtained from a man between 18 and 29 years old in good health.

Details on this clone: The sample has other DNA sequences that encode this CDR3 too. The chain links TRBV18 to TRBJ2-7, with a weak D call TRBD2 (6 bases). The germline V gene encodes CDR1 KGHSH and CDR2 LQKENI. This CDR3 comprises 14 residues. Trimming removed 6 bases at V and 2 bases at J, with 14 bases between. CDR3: CASSPQEGPYEQYF. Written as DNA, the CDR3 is TGTGCCAGCTCCCCCCAGGAGGGCCCCTACGAGCAGTACTTC. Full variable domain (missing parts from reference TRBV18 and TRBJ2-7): NAGVMQNPRHLVRRRGQEARLRCSPMKGHSHVYWYRQLPEEGLKFMVYLQKENIIDESGMPKERFSAEFPKEGPSILRIQQVVRGDSAAYFCASSPQEGPYEQYFGPGTRLTVT.

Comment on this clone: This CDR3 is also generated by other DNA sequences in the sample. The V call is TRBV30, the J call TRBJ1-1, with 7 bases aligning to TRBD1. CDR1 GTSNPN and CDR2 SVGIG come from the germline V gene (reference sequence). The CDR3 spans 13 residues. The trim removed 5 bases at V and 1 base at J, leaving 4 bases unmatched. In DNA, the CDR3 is TGTGCCTGGTCCCGACAGGGGAACACTGAAGCTTTCTTT. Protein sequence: CAWSRQGNTEAFF.

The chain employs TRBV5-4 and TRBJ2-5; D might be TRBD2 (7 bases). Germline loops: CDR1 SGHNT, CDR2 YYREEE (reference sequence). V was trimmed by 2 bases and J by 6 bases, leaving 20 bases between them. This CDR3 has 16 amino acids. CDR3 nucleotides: TGTGCCAGCAGCTTTGAGGGGGAGGGGAGTCGAAAGACCCAGTACTTC. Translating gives CASSFEGEGSRKTQYF.

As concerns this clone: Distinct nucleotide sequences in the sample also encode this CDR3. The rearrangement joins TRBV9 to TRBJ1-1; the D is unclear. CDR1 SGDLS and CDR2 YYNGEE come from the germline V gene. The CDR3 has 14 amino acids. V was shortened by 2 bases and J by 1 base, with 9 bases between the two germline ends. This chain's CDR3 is CASSVAPTNTEAFF. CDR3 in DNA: TGTGCCAGCAGCGTCGCCCCAACGAACACTGAAGCTTTCTTT.

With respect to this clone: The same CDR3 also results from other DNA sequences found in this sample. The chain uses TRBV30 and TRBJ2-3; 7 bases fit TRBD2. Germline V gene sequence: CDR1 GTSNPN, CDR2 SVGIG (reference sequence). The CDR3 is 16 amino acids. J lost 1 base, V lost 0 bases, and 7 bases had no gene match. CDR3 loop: CAWSVPLAGGTDTQYF. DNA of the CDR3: TGTGCCTGGAGTGTACCCCTCGCGGGGGGCACAGATACGCAGTATTTT.

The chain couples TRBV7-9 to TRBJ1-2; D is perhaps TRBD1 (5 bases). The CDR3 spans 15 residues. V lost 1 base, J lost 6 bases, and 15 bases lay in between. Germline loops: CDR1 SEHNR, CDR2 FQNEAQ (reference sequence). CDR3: CASSLVGSGPHGYTF. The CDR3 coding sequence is TGTGCCAGCAGCTTAGTAGGGTCAGGGCCCCATGGCTACACCTTC.

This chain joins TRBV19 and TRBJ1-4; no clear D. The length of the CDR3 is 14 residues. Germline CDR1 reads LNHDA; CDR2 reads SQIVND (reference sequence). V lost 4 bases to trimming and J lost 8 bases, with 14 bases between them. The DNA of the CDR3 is TGTGCCAGTAGTAACGGAAGGCTCGGGGAAAAACTGTTTTTT. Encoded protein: CASSNGRLGEKLFF.

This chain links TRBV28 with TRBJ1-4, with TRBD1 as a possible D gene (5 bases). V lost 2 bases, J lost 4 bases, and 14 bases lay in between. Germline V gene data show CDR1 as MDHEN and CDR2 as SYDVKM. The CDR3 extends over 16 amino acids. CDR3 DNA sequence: TGTGCCAGCAGTTTACAAACATCGACAGATAATGAAAAACTGTTTTTT. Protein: CASSLQTSTDNEKLFF.

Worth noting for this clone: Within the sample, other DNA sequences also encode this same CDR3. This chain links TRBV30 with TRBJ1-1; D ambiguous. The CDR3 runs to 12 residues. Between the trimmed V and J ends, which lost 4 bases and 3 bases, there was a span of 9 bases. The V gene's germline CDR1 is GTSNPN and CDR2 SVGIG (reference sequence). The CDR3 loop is CAWNDRDTEAFF. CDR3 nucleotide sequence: TGTGCCTGGAACGATAGAGACACTGAAGCTTTCTTT.

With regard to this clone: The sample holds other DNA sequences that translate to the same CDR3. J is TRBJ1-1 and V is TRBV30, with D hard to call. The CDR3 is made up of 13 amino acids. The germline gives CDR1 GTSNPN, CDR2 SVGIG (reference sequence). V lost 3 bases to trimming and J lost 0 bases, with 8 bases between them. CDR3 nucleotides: TGTGCCTGGAGCCGGCAGGTGAACACTGAAGCTTTCTTT. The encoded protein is CAWSRQVNTEAFF.

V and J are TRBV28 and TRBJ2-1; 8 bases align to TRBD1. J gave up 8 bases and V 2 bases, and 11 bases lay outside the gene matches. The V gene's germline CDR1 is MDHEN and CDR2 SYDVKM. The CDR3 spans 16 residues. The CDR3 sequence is CASSLRGSRGLDEQFF. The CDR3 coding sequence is TGTGCCAGCAGTTTAAGGGGTAGCAGGGGGCTCGATGAGCAGTTCTTC.

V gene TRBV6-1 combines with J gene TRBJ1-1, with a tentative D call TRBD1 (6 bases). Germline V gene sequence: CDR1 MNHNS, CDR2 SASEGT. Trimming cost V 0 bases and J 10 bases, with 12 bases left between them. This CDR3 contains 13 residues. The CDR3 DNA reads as TGTGCCAGCAGTGAAGCGACAGGTCCCATAGCTTTCTTT. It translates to CASSEATGPIAFF.

The CDR3 DNA reads as TGTGCCAGCAAAAGTGTAGGGACGGCCGGTGAAGCTTTCTTT. Its protein product is CASKSVGTAGEAFF. The rearrangement uses TRBV28 and TRBJ1-1, with D maybe TRBD1 (5 bases). CDR1 and CDR2 from the germline V gene are MDHEN and SYDVKM. The CDR3 has 14 amino acids. Trimming left V 7 bases short and J 7 bases short, with 19 bases between.

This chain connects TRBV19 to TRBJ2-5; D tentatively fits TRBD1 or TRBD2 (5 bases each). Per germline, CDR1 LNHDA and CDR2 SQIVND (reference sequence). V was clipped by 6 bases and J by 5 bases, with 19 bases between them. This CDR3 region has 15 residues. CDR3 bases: TGTGCCAGTAGCACCGGGACGGTCGGGGCCGAGACCCAGTACTTC. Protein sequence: CASSTGTVGAETQYF. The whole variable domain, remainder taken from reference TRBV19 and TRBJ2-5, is DGGITQSPKYLFRKEGQNVTLSCEQNLNHDAMYWYRQDPGQGLRLIYYSQIVNDFQKGDIAEGYSVSREKKESFPLTVTSAQKNPTAFYLCASSTGTVGAETQYFGPGTRLLVL.